Given below is one T cell receptor beta chain in context. Naive CD8 cells were CD45RO-negative, positively selected for CCR7, excluding terminally differentiated effector memory CD45RA+ cells. The study drew its donors from healthy HIV-negative adults without recent acute infections or vaccinations. The V end was cut by 7 bases, the J end by 5 bases, with 17 bases between. The CDR3 runs 14 residues. CDR1 is MNHNY and CDR2 is SVGAGI in the germline V gene (reference sequence). Roughly 30,000 T cell genomes (approximately 190 ng DNA) went into each sorted-subset replicate. Profiled with immunoSEQ multiplex PCR; TCRdb holds only in-frame clones, not every one. The table lists roughly 600,000 clones, roughly 98% of them singletons. The sample originates from a study of shared clonotypes between healthy human individuals.

The receptor was isolated from a young man in good health. This chain links TRBV6-6 with TRBJ2-5, with D perhaps matching TRBD2 (6 bases). Sequencing used naive CD8+ T cells sorted from blood. In nucleotides, the CDR3 is TGTGCCAGCAACCGAGTCGGGAGCATGGAGACCCAGTACTTC. It encodes CASNRVGSMETQYF.